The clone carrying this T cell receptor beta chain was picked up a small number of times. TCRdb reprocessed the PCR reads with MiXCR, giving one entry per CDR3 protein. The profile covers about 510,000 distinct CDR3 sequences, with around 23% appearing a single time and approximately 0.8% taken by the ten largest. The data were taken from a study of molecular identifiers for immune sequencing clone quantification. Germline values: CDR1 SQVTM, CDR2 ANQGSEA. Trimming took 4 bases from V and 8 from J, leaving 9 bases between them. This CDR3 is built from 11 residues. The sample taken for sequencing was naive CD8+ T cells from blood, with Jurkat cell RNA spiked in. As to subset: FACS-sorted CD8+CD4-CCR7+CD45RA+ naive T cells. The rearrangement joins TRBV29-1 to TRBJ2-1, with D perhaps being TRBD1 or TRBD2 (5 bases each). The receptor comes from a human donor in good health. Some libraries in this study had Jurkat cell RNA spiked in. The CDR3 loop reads CSVGGWDEQFF. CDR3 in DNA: TGCAGCGTTGGGGGGTGGGATGAGCAGTTCTTC.